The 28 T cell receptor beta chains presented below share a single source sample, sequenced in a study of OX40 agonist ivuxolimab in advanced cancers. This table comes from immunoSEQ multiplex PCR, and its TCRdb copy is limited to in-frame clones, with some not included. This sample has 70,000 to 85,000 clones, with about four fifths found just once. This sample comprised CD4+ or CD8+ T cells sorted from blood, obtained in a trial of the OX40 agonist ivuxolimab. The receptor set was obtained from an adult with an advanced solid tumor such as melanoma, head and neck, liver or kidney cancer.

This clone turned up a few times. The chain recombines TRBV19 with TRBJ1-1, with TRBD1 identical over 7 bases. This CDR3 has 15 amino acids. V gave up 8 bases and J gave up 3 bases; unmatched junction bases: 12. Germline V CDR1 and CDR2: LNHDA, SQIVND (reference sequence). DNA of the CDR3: TGTGCCAGTGGAATGACAGGGAAGGGGTACACTGAAGCTTTCTTT. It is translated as CASGMTGKGYTEAFF.

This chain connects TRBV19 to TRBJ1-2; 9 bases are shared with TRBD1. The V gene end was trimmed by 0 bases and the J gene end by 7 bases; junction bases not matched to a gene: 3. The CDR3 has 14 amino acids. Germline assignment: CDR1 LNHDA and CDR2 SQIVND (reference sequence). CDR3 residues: CASSIEQGARGYTF. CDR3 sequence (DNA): TGTGCCAGTAGTATAGAACAGGGGGCCCGTGGCTACACCTTC.

The CDR3 DNA follows: TGTGCCAGCAGCTATTCTAGCGGGAGGGCCGTCGGGGAGCTGTTTTTT. It specifies CASSYSSGRAVGELFF. The rearrangement uses TRBV9 and TRBJ2-2; 12 bases agree with TRBD2. The junction had 8 bases not matched to a gene; V was cut back by 4 bases and J by 7 bases. The germline V gene encodes CDR1 SGDLS and CDR2 YYNGEE. This CDR3 has 16 amino acids.

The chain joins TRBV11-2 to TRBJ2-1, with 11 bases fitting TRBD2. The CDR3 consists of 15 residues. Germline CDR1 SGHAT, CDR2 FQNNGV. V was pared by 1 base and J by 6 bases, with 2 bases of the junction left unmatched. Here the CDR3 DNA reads TGTGCCAGCAGCTTAGTAGCGGGGGGGCCCAATGAGCAGTTCTTC. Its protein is CASSLVAGGPNEQFF.

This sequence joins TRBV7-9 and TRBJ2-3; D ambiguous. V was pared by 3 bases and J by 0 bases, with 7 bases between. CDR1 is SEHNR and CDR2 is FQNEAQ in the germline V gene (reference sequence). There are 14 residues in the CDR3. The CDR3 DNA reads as TGTGCCAGCAGCTTGGACCAGAGCACAGATACGCAGTATTTT. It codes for CASSLDQSTDTQYF. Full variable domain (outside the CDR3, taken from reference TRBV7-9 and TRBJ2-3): DTGVSQNPRHKITKRGQNVTFRCDPISEHNRLYWYRQTLGQGPEFLTYFQNEAQLEKSRLLSDRFSAERPKGSFSTLEIQRTEQGDSAMYLCASSLDQSTDTQYFGPGTRLTVL.

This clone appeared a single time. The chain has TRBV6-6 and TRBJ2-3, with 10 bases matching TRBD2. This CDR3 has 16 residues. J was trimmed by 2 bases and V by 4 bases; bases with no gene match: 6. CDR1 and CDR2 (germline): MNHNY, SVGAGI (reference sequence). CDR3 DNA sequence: TGTGCCAGCAGTTCACGGACTAGCGGATTCACAGATACGCAGTATTTT. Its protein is CASSSRTSGFTDTQYF.

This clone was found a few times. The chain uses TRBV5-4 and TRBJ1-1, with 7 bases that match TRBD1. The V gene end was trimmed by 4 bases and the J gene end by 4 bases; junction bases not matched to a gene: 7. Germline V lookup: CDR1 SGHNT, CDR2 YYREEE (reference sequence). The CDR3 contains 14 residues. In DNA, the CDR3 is TGTGCCAGCAGCCAGGGACAGACGGGCACTGAAGCTTTCTTT. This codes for CASSQGQTGTEAFF.

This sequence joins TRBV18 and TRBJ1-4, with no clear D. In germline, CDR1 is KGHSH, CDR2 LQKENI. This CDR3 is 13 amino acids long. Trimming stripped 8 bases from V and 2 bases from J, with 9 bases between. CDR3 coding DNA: TGTGCCAGCGCGGTGGATACTAATGAAAAACTGTTTTTT. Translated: CASAVDTNEKLFF. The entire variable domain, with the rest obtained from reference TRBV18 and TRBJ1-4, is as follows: NAGVMQNPRHLVRRRGQEARLRCSPMKGHSHVYWYRQLPEEGLKFMVYLQKENIIDESGMPKERFSAEFPKEGPSILRIQQVVRGDSAAYFCASAVDTNEKLFFGSGTQLSVL.

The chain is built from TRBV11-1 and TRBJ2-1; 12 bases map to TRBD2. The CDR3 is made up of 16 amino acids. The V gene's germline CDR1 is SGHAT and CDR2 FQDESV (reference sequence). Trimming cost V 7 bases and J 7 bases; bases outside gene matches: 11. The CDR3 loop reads CASTPAGLAGGNEQFF. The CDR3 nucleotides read TGTGCCAGCACCCCAGCGGGGCTAGCGGGAGGGAATGAGCAGTTCTTC.

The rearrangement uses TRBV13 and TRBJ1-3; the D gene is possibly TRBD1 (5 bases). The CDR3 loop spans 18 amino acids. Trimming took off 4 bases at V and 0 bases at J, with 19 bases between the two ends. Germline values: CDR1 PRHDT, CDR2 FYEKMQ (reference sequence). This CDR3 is CASSSQTVGPYSGNTIYF. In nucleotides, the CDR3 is TGTGCCAGCAGCTCCCAGACAGTGGGCCCTTACTCTGGAAACACCATATATTTT. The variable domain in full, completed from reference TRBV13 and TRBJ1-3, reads AAGVIQSPRHLIKEKRETATLKCYPIPRHDTVYWYQQGPGQDPQFLISFYEKMQSDKGSIPDRFSAQQFSDYHSELNMSSLELGDSALYFCASSSQTVGPYSGNTIYFGEGSWLTVV.

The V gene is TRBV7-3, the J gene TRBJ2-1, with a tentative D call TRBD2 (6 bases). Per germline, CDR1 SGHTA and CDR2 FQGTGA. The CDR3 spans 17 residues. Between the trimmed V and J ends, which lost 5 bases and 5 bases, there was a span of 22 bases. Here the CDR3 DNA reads TGTGCCAGCAGCCCCTCTCCCTTGGGTTCGGGGGACAATGAGCAGTTCTTC. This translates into CASSPSPLGSGDNEQFF.

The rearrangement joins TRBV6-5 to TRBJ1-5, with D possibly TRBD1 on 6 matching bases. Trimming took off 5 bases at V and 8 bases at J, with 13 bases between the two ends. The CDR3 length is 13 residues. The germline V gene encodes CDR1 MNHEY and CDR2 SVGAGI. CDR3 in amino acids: CASSNTGRKPQHF. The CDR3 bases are TGTGCCAGCAGTAATACAGGGAGGAAGCCCCAGCATTTT.

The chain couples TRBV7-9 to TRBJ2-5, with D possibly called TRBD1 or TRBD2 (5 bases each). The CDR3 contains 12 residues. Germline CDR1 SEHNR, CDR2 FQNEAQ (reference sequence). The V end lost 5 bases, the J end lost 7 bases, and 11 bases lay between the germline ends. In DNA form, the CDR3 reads TGTGCCAGCAGCCGGGACCGGGGGACCCAGTACTTC. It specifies CASSRDRGTQYF.

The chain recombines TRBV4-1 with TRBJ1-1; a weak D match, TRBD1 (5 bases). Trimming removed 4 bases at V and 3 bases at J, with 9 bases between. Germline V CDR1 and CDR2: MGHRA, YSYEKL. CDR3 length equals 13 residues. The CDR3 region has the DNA TGCGCCAGCAGCCGATTAGGGGACACTGAAGCTTTCTTT. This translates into CASSRLGDTEAFF.

CDR3 sequence: CASRFLGEQYF. In DNA form, the CDR3 reads TGTGCCAGCAGATTCTTAGGGGAGCAGTACTTC. This chain links TRBV28 with TRBJ2-7; D unclear. CDR1 and CDR2 from the germline V gene are MDHEN and SYDVKM. The CDR3 is made up of 11 amino acids. V was cut by 6 bases and J by 7 bases, with 10 bases left in between.

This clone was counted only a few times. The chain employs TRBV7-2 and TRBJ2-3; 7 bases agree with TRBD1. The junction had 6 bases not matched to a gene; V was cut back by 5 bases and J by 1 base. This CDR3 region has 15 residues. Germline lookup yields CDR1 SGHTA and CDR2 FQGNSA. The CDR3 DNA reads TGTGCCAGCAGCCCTCGACAGGGAGGCACAGATACGCAGTATTTT. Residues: CASSPRQGGTDTQYF.

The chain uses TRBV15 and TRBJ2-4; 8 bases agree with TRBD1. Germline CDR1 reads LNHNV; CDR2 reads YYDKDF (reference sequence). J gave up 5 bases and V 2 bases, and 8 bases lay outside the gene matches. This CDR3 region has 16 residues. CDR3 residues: CATSRTHSGGQNIQYF. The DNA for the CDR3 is TGTGCCACCAGCAGAACCCACTCAGGGGGCCAAAACATTCAGTACTTC.

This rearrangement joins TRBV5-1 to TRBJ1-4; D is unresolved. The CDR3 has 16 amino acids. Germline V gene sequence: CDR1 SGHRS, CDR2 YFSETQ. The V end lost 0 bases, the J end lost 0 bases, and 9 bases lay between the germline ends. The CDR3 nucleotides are TGCGCCAGCAGCTTGGCGGGGATTGCAACTAATGAAAAACTGTTTTTT. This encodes CASSLAGIATNEKLFF.

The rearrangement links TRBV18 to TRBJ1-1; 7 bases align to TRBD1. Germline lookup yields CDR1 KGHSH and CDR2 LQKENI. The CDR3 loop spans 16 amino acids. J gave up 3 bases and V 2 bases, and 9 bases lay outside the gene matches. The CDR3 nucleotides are TGTGCCAGCTCACCAAAGGCAGGGGGTGCGTACACTGAAGCTTTCTTT. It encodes CASSPKAGGAYTEAFF.

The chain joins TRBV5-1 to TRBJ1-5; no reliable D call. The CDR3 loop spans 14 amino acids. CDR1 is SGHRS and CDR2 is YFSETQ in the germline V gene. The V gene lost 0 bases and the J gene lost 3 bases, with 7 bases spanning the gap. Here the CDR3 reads CASSLGGPNQPQHF. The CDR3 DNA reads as TGCGCCAGCAGCTTGGGAGGCCCCAATCAGCCCCAGCATTTT. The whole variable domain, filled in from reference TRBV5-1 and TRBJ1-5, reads KAGVTQTPRYLIKTRGQQVTLSCSPISGHRSVSWYQQTPGQGLQFLFEYFSETQRNKGNFPGRFSGRQFSNSRSEMNVSTLELGDSALYLCASSLGGPNQPQHFGDGTRLSIL.

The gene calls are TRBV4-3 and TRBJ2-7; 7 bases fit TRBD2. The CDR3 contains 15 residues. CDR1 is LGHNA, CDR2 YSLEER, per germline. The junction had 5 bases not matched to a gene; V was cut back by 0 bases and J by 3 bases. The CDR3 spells CASSQDLLAVYEQYF. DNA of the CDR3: TGCGCCAGCAGCCAAGATCTTCTAGCGGTCTACGAGCAGTACTTC.

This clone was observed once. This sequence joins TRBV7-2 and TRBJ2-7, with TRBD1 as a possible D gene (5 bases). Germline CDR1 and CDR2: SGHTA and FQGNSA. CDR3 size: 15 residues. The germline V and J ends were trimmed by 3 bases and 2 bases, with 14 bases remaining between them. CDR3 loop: CASSFGQGRTYEQYF. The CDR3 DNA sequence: TGTGCCAGCAGCTTTGGGCAGGGTCGGACCTACGAGCAGTACTTC.

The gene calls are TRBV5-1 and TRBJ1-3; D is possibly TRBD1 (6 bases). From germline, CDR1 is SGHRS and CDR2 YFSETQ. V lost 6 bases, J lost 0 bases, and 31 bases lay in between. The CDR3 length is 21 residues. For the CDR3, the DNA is TGCGCCAGCACCTCCCGAATGTCGCATACAGGGCGCTCAAACTCTGGAAACACCATATATTTT. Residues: CASTSRMSHTGRSNSGNTIYF.

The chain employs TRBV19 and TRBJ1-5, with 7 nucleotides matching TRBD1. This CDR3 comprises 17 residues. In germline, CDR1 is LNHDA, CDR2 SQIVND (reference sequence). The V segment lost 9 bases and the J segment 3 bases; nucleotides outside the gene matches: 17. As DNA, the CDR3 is TGTGCCAGCCGCCCCCTTTATTCGACAGGGTACAATCAGCCCCAGCATTTT. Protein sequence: CASRPLYSTGYNQPQHF.

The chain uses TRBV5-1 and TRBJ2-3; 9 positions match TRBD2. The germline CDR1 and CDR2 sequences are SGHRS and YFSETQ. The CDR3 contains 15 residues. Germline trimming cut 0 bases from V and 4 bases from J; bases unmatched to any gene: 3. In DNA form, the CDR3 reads TGCGCCAGCAGCTTGGTGGCGGGGGGGCCAGATACGCAGTATTTT. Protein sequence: CASSLVAGGPDTQYF.

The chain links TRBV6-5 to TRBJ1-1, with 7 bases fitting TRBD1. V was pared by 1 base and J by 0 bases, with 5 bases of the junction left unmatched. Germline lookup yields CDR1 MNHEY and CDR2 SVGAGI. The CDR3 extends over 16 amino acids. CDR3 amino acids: CASSYLLTGLNTEAFF. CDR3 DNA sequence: TGTGCCAGCAGTTACTTACTGACAGGGCTGAACACTGAAGCTTTCTTT.

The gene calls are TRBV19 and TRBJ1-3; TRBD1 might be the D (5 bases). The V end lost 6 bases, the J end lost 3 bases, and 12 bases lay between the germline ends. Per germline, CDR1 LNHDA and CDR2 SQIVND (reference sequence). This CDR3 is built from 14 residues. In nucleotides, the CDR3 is TGTGCCAGTAGCGTCGGGACTGTTGGAAACACCATATATTTT. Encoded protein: CASSVGTVGNTIYF. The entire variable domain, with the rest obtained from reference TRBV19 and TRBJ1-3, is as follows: DGGITQSPKYLFRKEGQNVTLSCEQNLNHDAMYWYRQDPGQGLRLIYYSQIVNDFQKGDIAEGYSVSREKKESFPLTVTSAQKNPTAFYLCASSVGTVGNTIYFGEGSWLTVV.

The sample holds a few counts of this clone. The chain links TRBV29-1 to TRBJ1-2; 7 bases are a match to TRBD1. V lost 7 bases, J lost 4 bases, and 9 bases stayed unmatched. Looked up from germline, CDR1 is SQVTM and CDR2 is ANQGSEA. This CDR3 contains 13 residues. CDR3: CSAQGTVGYGYTF. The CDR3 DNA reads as TGCAGCGCACAGGGGACAGTCGGCTATGGCTACACCTTC.